What follows are 29 T cell receptor beta chains derived from one specimen sequenced in a study of vaccination and CD4 T cells after COVID-19. Regarding treatment: 10-day PBMC culture with coronavirus spike peptide pools or control peptides (ViraFEST assay). Their antigen targets remain unknown. Sequenced with the Oncomine TCR Beta short-read assay was DNA taken from cultured CD4+ T cells. One entry per CDR3 protein, called by TCRdb with MiXCR from the PCR reads. The data hold 15,000 to 20,000 distinct CDR3 sequences, with 65% to 80% observed a single time. The sample consisted of CD4+ T cells from blood, cultured in vitro. The receptors were sampled from a human donor who had recovered from COVID-19.

The chain links TRBV6-1 to TRBJ1-2; the match to TRBD1 covers 7 bases. The J segment lost 3 bases and the V segment lost 3 bases, leaving 1 base of the junction unmatched. CDR1 is MNHNS, CDR2 SASEGT, per germline. This CDR3 is built from 13 residues. DNA for the CDR3: TGTGCCAGCAGTGATACAGGGGACTATGGCTACACCTTC. It specifies CASSDTGDYGYTF.

The CDR3 DNA reads TGTGCCAGTAGTATTGCCGACAGGGGGCGCGACACTGAAGCTTTCTTT. It is translated as CASSIADRGRDTEAFF. The chain is built from TRBV19 and TRBJ1-1; 10 bases match TRBD1. J gave up 3 bases and V 3 bases, and 7 bases lay outside the gene matches. CDR3 size: 16 residues. Germline V gene sequence: CDR1 LNHDA, CDR2 SQIVND (reference sequence).

The chain carries TRBV5-6 and TRBJ1-2; possibly TRBD1 for D (6 bases). V was trimmed by 6 bases and J by 7 bases, leaving 16 bases between them. CDR1 and CDR2 (germline): SGHDT, YYEEEE. The CDR3 is made up of 13 amino acids. As DNA, the CDR3 is TGTGCCAGCATCCTCGGGGGGGCGGTTGGCTACACCTTC. It encodes CASILGGAVGYTF.

The V and J genes are TRBV7-2 and TRBJ2-1, with 8 bases matching TRBD2. The V segment lost 1 base and the J segment 8 bases; nucleotides outside the gene matches: 19. This CDR3 has 19 residues. Germline CDR1 reads SGHTA; CDR2 reads FQGNSA. CDR3 sequence (DNA): TGTGCCAGCAGCTTAGTGATTGGCCTCCAAGGGCGGGGGGAGCATGAGCAGTTCTTC. The encoded protein is CASSLVIGLQGRGEHEQFF.

The V gene is TRBV7-8, the J gene TRBJ2-7; TRBD1 matches 7 bases. The CDR3 is 14 amino acids. Germline CDR1 and CDR2: SGHVS and FQNEAQ. V shed 2 bases, J shed 7 bases, and the junction held 8 bases outside the gene matches. CDR3 in DNA: TGTGCCAGCAGCTTAACCGGACAGGCCTGGGAGCAGTACTTC. This encodes CASSLTGQAWEQYF.

The chain is built from TRBV20-1 and TRBJ1-4, with D hard to call. Trimming cost V 1 base and J 7 bases, with 13 bases left between them. The CDR3 spans 14 residues. Germline lookup yields CDR1 DFQATT and CDR2 SNEGSKA (reference sequence). CDR3 sequence (DNA): TGCAGTGCTAGAGGGTCCCCTGGTGGTGAAAAACTGTTTTTT. This codes for CSARGSPGGEKLFF.

DNA of the CDR3: TGTGCCAGCAGCCTGGACGCCCTCCCTTACGAGCAGTACTTC. This encodes CASSLDALPYEQYF. The chain is built from TRBV7-2 and TRBJ2-7; no definite D call. The CDR3 totals 14 residues. Trimming removed 5 bases at V and 4 bases at J, with 15 bases between. Germline V gene data show CDR1 as SGHTA and CDR2 as FQGNSA.

V and J are TRBV11-2 and TRBJ1-1, with D possibly matching TRBD1 (6 bases). V lost 4 bases and J 1 base, leaving 10 bases between the germline ends. CDR1 is SGHAT, CDR2 FQNNGV, per germline. The CDR3 loop spans 14 amino acids. The CDR3 DNA sequence: TGTGCCAGCAGCTGGACAGACAGGAACACTGAAGCTTTCTTT. Translation gives CASSWTDRNTEAFF. Filled out from reference TRBV11-2 and TRBJ1-1, the complete variable domain reads EAGVAQSPRYKIIEKRQSVAFWCNPISGHATLYWYQQILGQGPKLLIQFQNNGVVDDSQLPKDRFSAERLKGVDSTLKIQPAKLEDSAVYLCASSWTDRNTEAFFGQGTRLTVV.

This clonotype was recorded a few times. The chain carries TRBV27 and TRBJ1-6; 7 bases fit TRBD1. The CDR3 totals 13 residues. CDR1 and CDR2 (germline): MNHEY, SMNVEV (reference sequence). Trimming took 7 bases from V and 9 from J; bases not matched to a gene: 6. The CDR3 protein is CASKGGGGSPLHF. In DNA form, the CDR3 reads TGTGCCAGCAAAGGGGGCGGGGGTTCACCCCTCCACTTT.

V and J are TRBV9 and TRBJ1-5; D remains unclear. The CDR3 is 12 residues long. V gave up 7 bases and J gave up 5 bases, with 10 bases separating them. Germline V lookup: CDR1 SGDLS, CDR2 YYNGEE. This chain's CDR3 is CASSDGDQPQHF. As DNA, the CDR3 is TGTGCCAGCTCAGACGGGGATCAGCCCCAGCATTTT. Full variable domain (rest looked up from reference TRBV9 and TRBJ1-5): DSGVTQTPKHLITATGQRVTLRCSPRSGDLSVYWYQQSLDQGLQFLIQYYNGEERAKGNILERFSAQQFPDLHSELNLSSLELGDSALYFCASSDGDQPQHFGDGTRLSIL.

The chain carries TRBV20-1 and TRBJ1-5; D is undetermined. The germline CDR1 and CDR2 sequences are DFQATT and SNEGSKA (reference sequence). Trimming took off 2 bases at V and 2 bases at J, with 4 bases between the two ends. The CDR3 runs to 12 residues. CDR3 amino acids: CSARQGNQPQHF. CDR3 nucleotides: TGCAGTGCTAGACAGGGCAATCAGCCCCAGCATTTT.

The CDR3 loop is CASSYTGDYGYTF. CDR3 nucleotides: TGTGCCAGCAGTTACACAGGGGACTATGGCTACACCTTC. The rearrangement uses TRBV6-5 and TRBJ1-2; the match to TRBD1 covers 7 bases. The V gene end was trimmed by 2 bases and the J gene end by 3 bases; junction bases not matched to a gene: 0. Germline loops: CDR1 MNHEY, CDR2 SVGAGI. This CDR3 comprises 13 residues.

The J gene is TRBJ2-3, the V gene TRBV20-1, with D hard to call. The CDR3 sequence is 11 residues long. The germline V and J ends were trimmed by 0 bases and 7 bases, with 5 bases remaining between them. Per the germline V gene, CDR1 is DFQATT and CDR2 is SNEGSKA (reference sequence). This chain's CDR3 is CSARDANTQYF. The CDR3 bases are TGCAGTGCTAGAGACGCAAATACGCAGTATTTT.

This clonotype was counted a few times. The J gene is TRBJ1-1, the V gene TRBV7-9, with 8 nucleotides matching TRBD1. The germline V gene encodes CDR1 SEHNR and CDR2 FQNEAQ (reference sequence). The CDR3 length is 13 residues. V was clipped by 2 bases and J by 7 bases; unmatched bases: 3. CDR3 bases: TGTGCCAGCAGCTTATGGGACAGGAGTGAAGCTTTCTTT. This gives the protein CASSLWDRSEAFF.

The rearrangement links TRBV28 to TRBJ1-2; TRBD1 might be the D (5 bases). This CDR3 has 13 amino acids. With 2 bases removed from V and 13 bases from J, the gap between germline ends came to 17 bases. Germline assignment: CDR1 MDHEN and CDR2 SYDVKM. As DNA, the CDR3 is TGTGCCAGCAGTTTAGTCGGGACTTCTCTATCCACCTTC. It translates to CASSLVGTSLSTF.

The chain combines TRBV7-2 with TRBJ1-1; a possible D gene is TRBD1 (5 bases). Germline CDR1 SGHTA, CDR2 FQGNSA. This CDR3 region has 12 residues. V was trimmed by 2 bases and J by 10 bases, leaving 11 bases between them. DNA of the CDR3: TGTGCCAGCAGCTTACTTCAGGGTTTAGCTTTCTTT. Amino acids: CASSLLQGLAFF.

V and J are TRBV7-8 and TRBJ2-7, with D uncertain. With 2 bases removed from V and 3 bases from J, the gap between germline ends came to 5 bases. The length of the CDR3 is 12 residues. Germline lookup yields CDR1 SGHVS and CDR2 FQNEAQ. This chain's CDR3 is CASSLFYYEQYF. The CDR3 nucleotides read TGTGCCAGCAGCTTATTTTACTACGAGCAGTACTTC.

The chain couples TRBV25-1 to TRBJ2-2, with TRBD2 as a possible D gene (6 bases). The CDR3 is 14 amino acids. The germline V gene encodes CDR1 MGHDK and CDR2 SYGVNS. Trimming took off 10 bases at V and 2 bases at J, with 14 bases between the two ends. The CDR3 sequence: CATRPAGNTGELFF. CDR3 DNA: TGTGCCACCCGGCCAGCGGGCAACACCGGGGAGCTGTTTTTT.

The V call is TRBV28, the J call TRBJ1-2; TRBD1 matches 7 bases. J lost 5 bases, V lost 6 bases, and 6 bases had no gene match. The CDR3 sequence is 13 residues long. Germline V gene lookup returns CDR1 MDHEN and CDR2 SYDVKM. The CDR3 spells CASRRDRVYGYTF. CDR3 in DNA: TGTGCCAGCAGGAGGGACAGAGTTTATGGCTACACCTTC.

The rearrangement uses TRBV5-6 and TRBJ1-6; D uncertain. CDR1 is SGHDT and CDR2 is YYEEEE in the germline V gene. There are 14 residues in the CDR3. Between the trimmed V and J ends, which lost 2 bases and 12 bases, there was a span of 15 bases. Here the CDR3 reads CASSFGGGLRPLHF. In DNA form, the CDR3 reads TGTGCCAGCAGCTTCGGTGGCGGCTTGCGACCCCTCCACTTT. Variable domain in full (rest from reference TRBV5-6 and TRBJ1-6): DAGVTQSPTHLIKTRGQQVTLRCSPKSGHDTVSWYQQALGQGPQFIFQYYEEEERQRGNFPDRFSGHQFPNYSSELNVNALLLGDSALYLCASSFGGGLRPLHFGNGTRLTVT.

The chain employs TRBV29-1 and TRBJ1-1; D is unclear. The germline V and J ends were trimmed by 8 bases and 6 bases, with 19 bases remaining between them. CDR1 and CDR2 from the germline V gene are SQVTM and ANQGSEA. The CDR3 has 13 amino acids. CDR3 loop: CSSGRSGRAEAFF. In nucleotides, the CDR3 is TGCAGCTCCGGGCGTAGCGGGCGCGCTGAAGCTTTCTTT.

The chain carries TRBV30 and TRBJ2-7; 7 nucleotides line up with TRBD2. Looked up from germline, CDR1 is GTSNPN and CDR2 is SVGIG (reference sequence). CDR3 size: 13 residues. The CDR3 DNA reads TGTGCGTTAGGGAGGGACGGGGCCTACGAGCAGTACTTC. Encoded protein: CALGRDGAYEQYF.

V and J are TRBV4-1 and TRBJ2-2, with unresolved D. The CDR3 runs 16 residues. V was trimmed by 4 bases and J by 2 bases, leaving 14 bases between them. Germline V gene lookup returns CDR1 MGHRA and CDR2 YSYEKL. CDR3 DNA: TGCGCCAGCAGCCCTTGGGGTAGCCCAAACACCGGGGAGCTGTTTTTT. It is translated as CASSPWGSPNTGELFF.

This clonotype appeared a few times. The chain links TRBV20-1 to TRBJ1-5, with a weak D call TRBD1 (5 bases). The CDR3 sequence is 14 residues long. Trimming removed 6 bases at V and 9 bases at J, with 21 bases between. Germline CDR1 is DFQATT and CDR2 is SNEGSKA (reference sequence). The CDR3 reads CSAPLGTMVGPQHF. For the CDR3, the DNA is TGCAGTGCCCCTCTCGGGACTATGGTAGGGCCCCAGCATTTT.

V usage is TRBV7-2 and J usage is TRBJ1-3; D remains ambiguous. This CDR3 spans 15 amino acids. Trimming stripped 5 bases from V and 0 bases from J, with 11 bases between. The germline CDR1 and CDR2 sequences are SGHTA and FQGNSA. The CDR3 here is CASSPRIRSGNTIYF. The CDR3 nucleotides read TGTGCCAGCAGCCCGAGGATCCGCTCTGGAAACACCATATATTTT.

This clonotype was seen only a few times. This chain uses TRBV6-1 with TRBJ1-5; tentative D call: TRBD1 (6 bases). The CDR3 loop spans 16 amino acids. Deletions cut 7 bases from V and 7 bases from J, with 23 bases between. Germline CDR1 reads MNHNS; CDR2 reads SASEGT. CDR3 region: CASIKTGRGLEQPQHF. CDR3 DNA sequence: TGTGCCAGCATTAAAACAGGGAGAGGGCTTGAGCAGCCCCAGCATTTT.

This clonotype is deemed medium-sized. The V gene is TRBV7-2, the J gene TRBJ2-3; 8 nucleotides agree with TRBD2. CDR1 is SGHTA, CDR2 FQGNSA, per germline. The CDR3 is 17 residues long. Trimming removed 6 bases from V and 0 bases from J; junction bases left unmatched: 11. This CDR3 is CASSSGYRGGSTDTQYF. For the CDR3, the DNA is TGTGCCAGCAGTTCAGGGTATCGGGGGGGTAGCACAGATACGCAGTATTTT.

This chain uses TRBV7-2 with TRBJ2-7, with D hard to call. The CDR3 sequence is 17 residues long. Trimming left V 5 bases short and J 7 bases short, with 27 bases between. Germline CDR1 and CDR2: SGHTA and FQGNSA. The CDR3 loop is CASSLSSGSSGISEQYF. CDR3 nucleotides: TGTGCCAGCAGCCTCAGCTCTGGCTCATCAGGTATTAGTGAGCAGTACTTC.

The chain is built from TRBV20-1 and TRBJ1-5; TRBD1 agrees at 8 bases. The V gene end was trimmed by 0 bases and the J gene end by 4 bases; junction bases not matched to a gene: 11. Germline values: CDR1 DFQATT, CDR2 SNEGSKA (reference sequence). The CDR3 sequence is 17 residues long. The CDR3, as DNA: TGCAGTGCTAGAGACCCCCTTCGGGACAGGTCGAATCAGCCCCAGCATTTT. This sequence encodes CSARDPLRDRSNQPQHF.